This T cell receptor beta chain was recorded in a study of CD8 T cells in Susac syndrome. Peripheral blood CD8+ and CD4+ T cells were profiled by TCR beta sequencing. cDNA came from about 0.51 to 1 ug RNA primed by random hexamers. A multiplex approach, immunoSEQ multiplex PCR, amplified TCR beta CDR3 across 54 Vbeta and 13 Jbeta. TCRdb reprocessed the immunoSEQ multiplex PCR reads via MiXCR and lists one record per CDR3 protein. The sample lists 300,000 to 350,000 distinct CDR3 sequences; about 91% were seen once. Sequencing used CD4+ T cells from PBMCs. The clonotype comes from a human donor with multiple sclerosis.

The CDR3, as DNA: TGCGCCAGCAGCTCATTATGGACTAGCGGGGGGGCCGACGAGCAGTACTTC. Its translation is CASSSLWTSGGADEQYF. The rearrangement joins TRBV5-1 to TRBJ2-7; 15 bases are shared with TRBD2. The CDR3 totals 17 residues. Germline V gives CDR1 SGHRS, CDR2 YFSETQ. The J segment lost 5 bases and the V segment lost 3 bases, leaving 9 bases of the junction unmatched.